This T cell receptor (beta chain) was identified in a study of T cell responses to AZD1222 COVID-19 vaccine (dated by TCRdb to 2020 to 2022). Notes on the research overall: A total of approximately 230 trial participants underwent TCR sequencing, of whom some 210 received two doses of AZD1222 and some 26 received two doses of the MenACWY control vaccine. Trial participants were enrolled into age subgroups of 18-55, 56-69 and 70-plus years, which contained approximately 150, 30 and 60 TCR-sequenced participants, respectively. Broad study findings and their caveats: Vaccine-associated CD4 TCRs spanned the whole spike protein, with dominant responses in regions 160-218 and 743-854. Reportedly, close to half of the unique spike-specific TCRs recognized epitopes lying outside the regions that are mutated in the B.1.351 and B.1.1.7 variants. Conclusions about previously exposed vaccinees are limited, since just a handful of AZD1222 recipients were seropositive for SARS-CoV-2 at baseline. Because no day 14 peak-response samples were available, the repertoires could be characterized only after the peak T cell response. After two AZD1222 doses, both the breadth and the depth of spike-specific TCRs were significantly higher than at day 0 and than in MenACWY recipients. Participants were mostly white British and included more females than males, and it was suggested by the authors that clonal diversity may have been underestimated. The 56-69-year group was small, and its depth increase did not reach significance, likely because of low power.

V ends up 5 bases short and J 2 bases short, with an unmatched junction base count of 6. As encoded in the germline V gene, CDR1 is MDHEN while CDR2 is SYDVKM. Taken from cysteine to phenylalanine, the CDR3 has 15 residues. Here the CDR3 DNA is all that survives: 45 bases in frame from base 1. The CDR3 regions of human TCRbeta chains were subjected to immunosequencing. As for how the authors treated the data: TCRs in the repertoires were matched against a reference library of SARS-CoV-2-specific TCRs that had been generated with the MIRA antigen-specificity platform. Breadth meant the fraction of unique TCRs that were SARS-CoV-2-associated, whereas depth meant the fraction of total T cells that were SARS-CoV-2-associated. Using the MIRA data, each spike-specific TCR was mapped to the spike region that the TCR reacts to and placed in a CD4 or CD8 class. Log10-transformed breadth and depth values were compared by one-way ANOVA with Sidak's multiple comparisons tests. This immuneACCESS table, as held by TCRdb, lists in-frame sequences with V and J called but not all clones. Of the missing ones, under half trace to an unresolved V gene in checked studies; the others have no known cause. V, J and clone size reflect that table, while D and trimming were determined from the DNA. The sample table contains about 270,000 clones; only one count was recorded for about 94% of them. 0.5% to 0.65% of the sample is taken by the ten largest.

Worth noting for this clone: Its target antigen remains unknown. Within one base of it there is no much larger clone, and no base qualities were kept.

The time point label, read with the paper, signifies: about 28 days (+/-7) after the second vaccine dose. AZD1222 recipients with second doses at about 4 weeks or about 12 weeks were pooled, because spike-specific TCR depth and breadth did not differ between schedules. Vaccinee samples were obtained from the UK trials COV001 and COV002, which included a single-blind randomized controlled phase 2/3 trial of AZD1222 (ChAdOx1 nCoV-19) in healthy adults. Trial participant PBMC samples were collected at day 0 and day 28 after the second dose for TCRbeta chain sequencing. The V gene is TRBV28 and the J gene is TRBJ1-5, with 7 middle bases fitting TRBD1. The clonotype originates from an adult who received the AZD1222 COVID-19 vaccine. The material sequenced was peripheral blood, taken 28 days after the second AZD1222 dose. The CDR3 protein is CASSPLGTGNQPQHF. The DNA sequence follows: TGTGCCAGCAGTCCACTTGGGACAGGCAATCAGCCCCAGCATTTT.